Shown below are 21 T cell receptor beta chains from a single sample sequenced in a study of blood T cell repertoires in COVID-19. Using immunoSEQ multiplex PCR, the repertoire was profiled, and TCRdb retains in-frame clones only, with some absent. The sample yields 85,000 to 100,000 clones, about nine tenths seen once. Sequenced sample: peripheral blood. These receptors were obtained from a man between 60 and 70 years old with acute or convalescent COVID-19.

CDR3 sequence: CASSARDSYEQYF. For the CDR3, the DNA is TGTGCCAGCAGCGCCCGGGACAGCTACGAGCAGTACTTC. The gene calls are TRBV7-2 and TRBJ2-7; 7 nucleotides match TRBD1. Germline CDR1 and CDR2: SGHTA and FQGNSA. The CDR3 extends over 13 amino acids. The ends lost 5 bases at V and 3 bases at J; junction bases unmatched: 4.

V gene TRBV3-1 (or the pseudogene TRBV3-2) combines with J gene TRBJ1-6, with a possible D match to TRBD1 (6 bases). V shed 3 bases and J shed 9 bases, with 15 bases lying between them. Germline V gene lookup returns CDR1 LGHDT and CDR2 YNNKEL (reference sequence). The CDR3 runs to 15 residues. The CDR3 is CASSHRDTGGSPLHF. DNA for the CDR3: TGTGCCAGCAGCCATCGGGACACCGGTGGTTCACCCCTCCACTTT.

V usage is TRBV5-5 and J usage is TRBJ1-1; 9 nucleotides line up with TRBD1. Germline V CDR1 and CDR2: SGHKS, YYEKEE (reference sequence). Unmatched junction bases numbered 8, after V lost 3 bases and J lost 2 bases. The CDR3 contains 16 residues. The chain's CDR3 is CASSYRWTGANTEAFF. The CDR3 DNA reads as TGTGCCAGCAGCTATCGATGGACAGGGGCAAACACTGAAGCTTTCTTT.

A single count supports this clone. The chain combines TRBV6-2 or TRBV6-3 with TRBJ1-1; D not certain. Trimming removed 0 bases from V and 1 base from J, with 6 bases in between. CDR1 and CDR2 (germline): MNHEY, SVGEGT. There are 14 residues in the CDR3. CDR3 nucleotides: TGTGCCAGCAGTTACTCAGAGGGGAACACTGAAGCTTTCTTT. As protein: CASSYSEGNTEAFF.

This clone was picked up one time. The rearrangement uses TRBV11-3 and TRBJ2-4; weak D call: TRBD1 (6 bases). CDR1 and CDR2 from the germline V gene are SGHNT and YENEEA. V lost 1 base and J 6 bases, leaving 13 bases between the germline ends. This CDR3 has 15 residues. The CDR3 bases are TGTGCCAGCAGCTTAGGAGGGGGACGGGGAAACATTCAGTACTTC. The encoded protein is CASSLGGGRGNIQYF.

The chain links TRBV6-5 to TRBJ1-2, with a possible D match to TRBD1 (6 bases). V lost 6 bases, J lost 7 bases, and 12 bases lay in between. From germline, CDR1 is MNHEY and CDR2 SVGAGI. This CDR3 is 12 amino acids long. The DNA for the CDR3 is TGTGCCAGCAGCCCACAGGGTTTTGGCTACACCTTC. This sequence encodes CASSPQGFGYTF.

The chain has TRBV18 and TRBJ2-1, with 10 bases aligning to TRBD1. The CDR3 is 15 amino acids. The V segment lost 3 bases and the J segment 4 bases; nucleotides outside the gene matches: 3. Germline CDR1 is KGHSH and CDR2 is LQKENI. The CDR3 bases are TGTGCCAGCTCACCGGGGACAGGGGTGTACAATGAGCAGTTCTTC. Translating it yields CASSPGTGVYNEQFF.

The chain couples TRBV3-1 (or the pseudogene TRBV3-2) to TRBJ2-7; 10 bases are shared with TRBD1. The CDR3 loop spans 14 amino acids. Trimming at V came to 1 base and at J to 7 bases, leaving 4 bases not matched to a gene. Germline V gives CDR1 LGHDT, CDR2 YNNKEL (reference sequence). In nucleotides, the CDR3 is TGTGCCAGCAGCCAAGGACAGGGGGCTGGGGAGCAGTACTTC. Translation gives CASSQGQGAGEQYF.

V usage is TRBV2 and J usage is TRBJ1-1; D is uncertain. Trimming stripped 8 bases from V and 1 base from J, with 11 bases between. The CDR3 has 13 residues. CDR1 is SNHLY and CDR2 is FYNNEI in the germline V gene. The CDR3 DNA reads TGTGCCAGCTGCCCCACATGGAACACTGAAGCTTTCTTT. Translating it yields CASCPTWNTEAFF.

On this clone: Other DNA sequences in this specimen translate into the identical CDR3. The chain employs TRBV18 and TRBJ1-2, with a possible D match to TRBD1 (5 bases). Trimming took 3 bases from V and 5 from J, leaving 7 bases between them. Germline V gene data show CDR1 as KGHSH and CDR2 as LQKENI. This CDR3 region has 12 residues. CDR3 coding DNA: TGTGCCAGCTCACCGGAGGGGTATGGCTACACCTTC. Translated, it gives CASSPEGYGYTF.

DNA of the CDR3: TGTGCCAGCAGCTTAAGCGGGGCCGCCGGGGAGCTGTTTTTT. Its protein is CASSLSGAAGELFF. This rearrangement joins TRBV7-9 to TRBJ2-2, with 7 bases identical to TRBD2. After removal of 2 bases from V and 6 bases from J, the junction contained 3 bases not matched to a gene. Germline V CDR1 and CDR2: SEHNR, FQNEAQ (reference sequence). This CDR3 is 14 amino acids long.

This rearrangement joins TRBV5-8 to TRBJ1-5; TRBD1 matches at 8 bases. The CDR3 runs 17 residues. Trimming removed 2 bases from V and 3 bases from J; junction bases left unmatched: 10. Germline lookup yields CDR1 SGHTS and CDR2 YDEGEE. CDR3 sequence (DNA): TGTGCCAGCAGCTTATATCCGGGACAGGCTTCCAATCAGCCCCAGCATTTT. The encoded protein is CASSLYPGQASNQPQHF.

The V gene is TRBV5-4, the J gene TRBJ1-6; D gene ambiguous. The CDR3 contains 18 residues. Per the germline V gene, CDR1 is SGHNT and CDR2 is YYREEE (reference sequence). V gave up 0 bases and J gave up 5 bases, with 18 bases separating them. As DNA, the CDR3 is TGTGCCAGCAGCTTGGGTAACAGAGGCTTGGGAGATAATTCACCCCTCCACTTT. Residues: CASSLGNRGLGDNSPLHF.

V and J are TRBV3-1 (or the pseudogene TRBV3-2) and TRBJ2-3, with 8 bases lining up with TRBD2. The V segment lost 8 bases and the J segment 0 bases; nucleotides outside the gene matches: 7. The CDR3 is 15 amino acids. Germline V lookup: CDR1 LGHDT, CDR2 YNNKEL (reference sequence). The CDR3 reads CASSRGVGSTDTQYF. The CDR3 nucleotides are TGTGCCAGCTCGCGGGGGGTTGGGAGCACAGATACGCAGTATTTT.

The chain employs TRBV28 and TRBJ1-1; tentative D call: TRBD1 (5 bases). Germline values: CDR1 MDHEN, CDR2 SYDVKM. This CDR3 comprises 14 residues. The germline V and J ends were trimmed by 8 bases and 4 bases, with 17 bases remaining between them. In nucleotides, the CDR3 is TGTGCCAGCGTTATTCCCGGGCAGGGCACTGAAGCTTTCTTT. Its protein is CASVIPGQGTEAFF. The whole variable domain, remainder taken from reference TRBV28 and TRBJ1-1, is DVKVTQSSRYLVKRTGEKVFLECVQDMDHENMFWYRQDPGLGLRLIYFSYDVKMKEKGDIPEGYSVSREKKERFSLILESASTNQTSMYLCASVIPGQGTEAFFGQGTRLTVV.

The gene calls are TRBV5-1 and TRBJ1-4; TRBD1 might be the D (6 bases). Germline assignment: CDR1 SGHRS and CDR2 YFSETQ. This CDR3 has 16 residues. The V gene lost 2 bases and the J gene lost 7 bases, with 18 bases spanning the gap. The CDR3 here is CASSFAPTGSVEKLFF. The CDR3 DNA sequence: TGCGCCAGCAGCTTTGCCCCTACAGGGAGTGTTGAAAAACTGTTTTTT.

The chain couples TRBV14 to TRBJ1-1, with D perhaps matching TRBD1 (5 bases). Between the trimmed V and J ends, which lost 5 bases and 1 base, there was a span of 14 bases. Germline V gives CDR1 SGHDN, CDR2 FVKESK. The CDR3 is 15 amino acids. This CDR3 reads CASSLLAGTNTEAFF. CDR3 in DNA: TGTGCCAGCAGCTTACTAGCTGGGACGAACACTGAAGCTTTCTTT.

The V and J genes are TRBV2 and TRBJ1-3; D ambiguous. This CDR3 has 14 residues. Germline CDR1 reads SNHLY; CDR2 reads FYNNEI. Trimming took off 2 bases at V and 3 bases at J, with 8 bases between the two ends. The CDR3 bases are TGTGCCAGCAGTGAACAGTCTGTTGGAAACACCATATATTTT. Translated: CASSEQSVGNTIYF.

The chain employs TRBV9 and TRBJ2-1, with 7 bases lining up with TRBD1. In germline, CDR1 is SGDLS, CDR2 YYNGEE. Trimming took 4 bases from V and 5 from J; bases not matched to a gene: 9. This CDR3 contains 15 residues. The CDR3 reads CASSPTTGWDNEQFF. CDR3 DNA sequence: TGTGCCAGCAGCCCCACGACAGGGTGGGACAATGAGCAGTTCTTC.

In its sample, this clone was seen once. This chain connects TRBV30 to TRBJ1-5; maybe TRBD1 (6 bases). The germline gives CDR1 GTSNPN, CDR2 SVGIG (reference sequence). The V gene lost 4 bases and the J gene lost 4 bases, with 17 bases spanning the gap. The CDR3 totals 15 residues. This chain's CDR3 is CAWKDKDSPNQPQHF. The CDR3 DNA sequence: TGTGCCTGGAAGGATAAGGACAGTCCGAATCAGCCCCAGCATTTT.

Here the CDR3 DNA reads TGCGCCAGGACAGGGACTTTGGATGAAAAACTGTTTTTT. Translated, it gives CARTGTLDEKLFF. This chain links TRBV23-1 with TRBJ1-4; 7 positions agree with TRBD1. TRBV23-1 is an ORF, and what it does is uncertain. This CDR3 spans 13 amino acids. With V trimmed by 9 bases and J by 6 bases, 7 bases remained unmatched.